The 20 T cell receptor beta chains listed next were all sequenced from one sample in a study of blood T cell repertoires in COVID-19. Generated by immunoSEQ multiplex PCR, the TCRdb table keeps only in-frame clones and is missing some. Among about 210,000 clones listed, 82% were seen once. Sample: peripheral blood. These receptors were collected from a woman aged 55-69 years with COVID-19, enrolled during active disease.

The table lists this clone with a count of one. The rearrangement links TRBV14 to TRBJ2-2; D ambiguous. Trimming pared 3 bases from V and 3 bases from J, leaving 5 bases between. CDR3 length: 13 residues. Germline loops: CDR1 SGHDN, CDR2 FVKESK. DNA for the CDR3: TGTGCCAGCAGCCACTTTCACACCGGGGAGCTGTTTTTT. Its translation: CASSHFHTGELFF.

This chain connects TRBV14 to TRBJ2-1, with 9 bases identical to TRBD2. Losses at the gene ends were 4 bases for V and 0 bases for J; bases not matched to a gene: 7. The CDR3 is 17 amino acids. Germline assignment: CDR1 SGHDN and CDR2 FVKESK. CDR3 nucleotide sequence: TGTGCCAGCAGCCCGGGACTAGCCTTTAGCTCCTACAATGAGCAGTTCTTC. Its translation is CASSPGLAFSSYNEQFF.

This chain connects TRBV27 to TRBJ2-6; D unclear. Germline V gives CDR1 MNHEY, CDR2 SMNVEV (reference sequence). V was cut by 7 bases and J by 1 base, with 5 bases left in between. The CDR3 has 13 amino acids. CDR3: CASTRSGANVLTF. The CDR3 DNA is TGTGCCAGCACTAGGTCTGGGGCCAACGTCCTGACTTTC.

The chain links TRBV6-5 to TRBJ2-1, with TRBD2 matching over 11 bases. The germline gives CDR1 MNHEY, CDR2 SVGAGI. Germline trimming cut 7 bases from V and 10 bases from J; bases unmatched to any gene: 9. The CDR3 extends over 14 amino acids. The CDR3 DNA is TGTGCCAGCAACAAGTCGGGACTAGCGGTCGAGCAGTTCTTC. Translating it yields CASNKSGLAVEQFF.

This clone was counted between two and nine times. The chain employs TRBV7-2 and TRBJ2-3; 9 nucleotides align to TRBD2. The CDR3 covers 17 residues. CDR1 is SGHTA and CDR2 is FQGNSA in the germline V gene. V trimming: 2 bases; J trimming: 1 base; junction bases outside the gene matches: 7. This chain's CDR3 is CASSLQAGGQGTDTQYF. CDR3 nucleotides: TGTGCCAGCAGCTTACAGGCGGGGGGGCAGGGCACAGATACGCAGTATTTT.

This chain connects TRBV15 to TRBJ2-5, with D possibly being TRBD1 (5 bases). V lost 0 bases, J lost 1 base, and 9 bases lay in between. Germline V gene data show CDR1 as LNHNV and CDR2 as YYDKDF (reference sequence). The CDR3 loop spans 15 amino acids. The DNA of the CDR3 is TGTGCCACCAGCAGAGACCCAGGGCCCCAAGAGACCCAGTACTTC. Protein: CATSRDPGPQETQYF. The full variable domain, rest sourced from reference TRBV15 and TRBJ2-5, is DAMVIQNPRYQVTQFGKPVTLSCSQTLNHNVMYWYQQKSSQAPKLLFHYYDKDFNNEADTPDNFQSRRPNTSFCFLDIRSPGLGDTAMYLCATSRDPGPQETQYFGPGTRLLVL.

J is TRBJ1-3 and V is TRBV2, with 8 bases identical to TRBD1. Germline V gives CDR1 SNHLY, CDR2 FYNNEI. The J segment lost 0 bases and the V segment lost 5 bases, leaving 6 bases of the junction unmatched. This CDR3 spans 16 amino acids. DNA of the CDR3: TGTGCCAGCAGTAGGGACAGGACGGTCTCTGGAAACACCATATATTTT. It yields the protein CASSRDRTVSGNTIYF.

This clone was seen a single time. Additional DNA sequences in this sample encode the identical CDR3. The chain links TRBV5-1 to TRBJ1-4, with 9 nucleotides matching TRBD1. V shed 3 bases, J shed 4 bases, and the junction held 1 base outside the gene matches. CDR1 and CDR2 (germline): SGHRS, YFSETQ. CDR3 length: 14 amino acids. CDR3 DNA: TGCGCCAGCAGCTCGGGACAGGGTAATGAAAAACTGTTTTTT. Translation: CASSSGQGNEKLFF.

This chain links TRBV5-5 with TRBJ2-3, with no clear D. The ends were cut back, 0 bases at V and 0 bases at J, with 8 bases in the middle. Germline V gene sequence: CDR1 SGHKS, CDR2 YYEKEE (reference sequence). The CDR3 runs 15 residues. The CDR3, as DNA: TGTGCCAGCAGCTTGGCCACTCCTAGCACAGATACGCAGTATTTT. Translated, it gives CASSLATPSTDTQYF.

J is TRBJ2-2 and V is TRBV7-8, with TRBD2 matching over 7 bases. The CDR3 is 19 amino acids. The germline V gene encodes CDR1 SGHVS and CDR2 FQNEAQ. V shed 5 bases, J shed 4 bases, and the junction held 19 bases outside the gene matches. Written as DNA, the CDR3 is TGTGCCAGCAGCCGACGAGGGTCCCGCGGGCGGGAGAGCACCGGGGAGCTGTTTTTT. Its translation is CASSRRGSRGRESTGELFF.

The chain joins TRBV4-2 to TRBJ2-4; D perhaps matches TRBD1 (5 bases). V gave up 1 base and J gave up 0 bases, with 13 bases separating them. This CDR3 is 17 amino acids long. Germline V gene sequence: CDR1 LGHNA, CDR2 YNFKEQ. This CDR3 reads CASSQASSGQAKNIQYF. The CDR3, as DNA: TGTGCCAGCAGCCAAGCATCGTCCGGACAAGCCAAAAACATTCAGTACTTC.

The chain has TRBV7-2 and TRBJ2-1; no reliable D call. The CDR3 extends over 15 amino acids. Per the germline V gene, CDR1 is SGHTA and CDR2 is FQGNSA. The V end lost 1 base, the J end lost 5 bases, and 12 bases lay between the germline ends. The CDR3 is CASSLDARANNEQFF. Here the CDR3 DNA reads TGTGCCAGCAGCTTAGATGCGAGAGCGAACAATGAGCAGTTCTTC.

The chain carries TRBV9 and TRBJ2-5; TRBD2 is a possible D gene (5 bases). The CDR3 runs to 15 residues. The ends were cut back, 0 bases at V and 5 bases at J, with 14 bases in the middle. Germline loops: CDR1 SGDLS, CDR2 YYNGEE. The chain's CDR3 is CASSVDPGSEETQYF. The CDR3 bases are TGTGCCAGCAGCGTAGATCCGGGGTCAGAGGAGACCCAGTACTTC.

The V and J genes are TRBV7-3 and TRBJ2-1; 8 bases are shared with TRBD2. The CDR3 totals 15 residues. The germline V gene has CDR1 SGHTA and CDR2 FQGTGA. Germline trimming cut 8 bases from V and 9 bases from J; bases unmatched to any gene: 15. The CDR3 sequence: CASGLGGGSLGEQFF. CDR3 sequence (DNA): TGTGCCAGCGGACTTGGCGGGGGGAGCTTAGGTGAGCAGTTCTTC.

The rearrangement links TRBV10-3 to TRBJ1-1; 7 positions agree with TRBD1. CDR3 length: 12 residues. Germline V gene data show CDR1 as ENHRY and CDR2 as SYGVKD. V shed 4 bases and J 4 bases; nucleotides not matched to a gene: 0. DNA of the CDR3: TGTGCCATCAGTGGACAGGGCACTGAAGCTTTCTTT. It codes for CAISGQGTEAFF.

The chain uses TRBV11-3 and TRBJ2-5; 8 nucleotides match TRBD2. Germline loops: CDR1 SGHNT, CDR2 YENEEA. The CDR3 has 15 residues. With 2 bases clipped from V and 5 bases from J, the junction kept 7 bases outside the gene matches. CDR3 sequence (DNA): TGTGCCAGCAGCTTAACGGGGGGGCCGGGGGAGACCCAGTACTTC. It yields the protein CASSLTGGPGETQYF.

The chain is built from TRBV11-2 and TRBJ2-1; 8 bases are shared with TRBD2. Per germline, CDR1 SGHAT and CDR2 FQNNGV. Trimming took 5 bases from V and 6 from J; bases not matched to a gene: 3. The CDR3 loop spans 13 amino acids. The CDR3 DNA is TGTGCCAGCAGCACCGGACTAGCCAATGAGCAGTTCTTC. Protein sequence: CASSTGLANEQFF.

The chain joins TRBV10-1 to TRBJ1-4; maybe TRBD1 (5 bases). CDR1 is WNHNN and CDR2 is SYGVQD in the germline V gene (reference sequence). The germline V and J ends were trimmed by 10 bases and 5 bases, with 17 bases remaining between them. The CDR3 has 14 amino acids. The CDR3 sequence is CATDPGLLNEKLFF. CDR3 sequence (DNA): TGCGCCACCGACCCGGGACTCCTGAATGAAAAACTGTTTTTT.

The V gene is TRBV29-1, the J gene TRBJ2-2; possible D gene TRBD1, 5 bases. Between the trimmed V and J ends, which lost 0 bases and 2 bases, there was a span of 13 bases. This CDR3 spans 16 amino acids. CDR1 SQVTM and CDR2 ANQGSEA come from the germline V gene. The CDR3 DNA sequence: TGCAGCGTTGAAGATCTAAGGCAGGGAAACACCGGGGAGCTGTTTTTT. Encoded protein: CSVEDLRQGNTGELFF.

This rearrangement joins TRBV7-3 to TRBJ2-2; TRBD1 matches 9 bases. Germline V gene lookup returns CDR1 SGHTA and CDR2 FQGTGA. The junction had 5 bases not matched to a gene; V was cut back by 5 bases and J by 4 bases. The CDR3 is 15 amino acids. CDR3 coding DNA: TGTGCCAGCAGCCCCCGGACAGGGGCCACCGGGGAGCTGTTTTTT. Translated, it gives CASSPRTGATGELFF.